What follows are 22 T cell receptor beta chains derived from one specimen sequenced in a study of glioma-infiltrating T cells after dendritic cell vaccination. TCRdb keeps only in-frame clones here, not all; method: immunoSEQ multiplex PCR. The sample includes 85,000 to 95,000 clones, around 84% seen only once; the top ten take 15% to 18%. The input for sequencing was blood, taken before dendritic cell vaccination. These receptors were taken from a human donor with glioblastoma.

The sample holds a few counts of this clone. The CDR3 DNA reads TGCGCCAGCAGCCGCGTAAATGCAGGGGAGGGTTCACCCCTCCACTTT. Translated, it gives CASSRVNAGEGSPLHF. The J gene is TRBJ1-6, the V gene TRBV4-3; TRBD1 might be the D (6 bases). The CDR3 length is 16 residues. Trimming pared 4 bases from V and 9 bases from J, leaving 19 bases between. Germline V lookup: CDR1 LGHNA, CDR2 YSLEER.

A few counts support this clone. V gene TRBV19 combines with J gene TRBJ2-7, with 9 bases lining up with TRBD2. This CDR3 region has 15 residues. V shed 7 bases and J 4 bases; nucleotides not matched to a gene: 11. CDR1 is LNHDA, CDR2 SQIVND, per germline (reference sequence). The CDR3 DNA follows: TGTGCCAGTAAAGTGGCGGGAGGGGAGACGTACGAGCAGTACTTC. Translation gives CASKVAGGETYEQYF.

The CDR3 loop is CASSAAGFGSPLHF. Here the CDR3 DNA reads TGTGCCAGCAGCGCAGCAGGGTTTGGTTCACCCCTCCACTTT. The chain has TRBV9 and TRBJ1-6; D possibly corresponds to TRBD1 (5 bases). CDR1 SGDLS and CDR2 YYNGEE come from the germline V gene. V was cut by 3 bases and J by 9 bases, with 13 bases left in between. The CDR3 is 14 amino acids.

This sequence joins TRBV28 and TRBJ2-1; TRBD2 matches at 11 bases. This CDR3 is built from 18 residues. V dropped 2 bases and J dropped 8; count of bases not matched to a gene: 14. CDR1 MDHEN and CDR2 SYDVKM come from the germline V gene. CDR3 nucleotides: TGTGCCAGCAGTTTAAGCCGGGTAGGGACTAGCGGTTCCGATGAGCAGTTCTTC. This gives the protein CASSLSRVGTSGSDEQFF.

This chain uses TRBV11-2 with TRBJ2-7; 7 positions match TRBD1. V dropped 5 bases and J dropped 2; count of bases not matched to a gene: 3. The CDR3 length is 13 residues. The V gene's germline CDR1 is SGHAT and CDR2 FQNNGV. The CDR3 is CASSRDRTYEQYF. The CDR3 DNA follows: TGTGCCAGCAGCCGGGACAGAACCTACGAGCAGTACTTC.

The chain joins TRBV5-6 to TRBJ1-6, with unresolved D. CDR1 is SGHDT and CDR2 is YYEEEE in the germline V gene. The CDR3 runs to 18 residues. Deletions cut 1 base from V and 0 bases from J, with 14 bases between. CDR3 amino acids: CASSLRGGLYSYNSPLHF. The CDR3 DNA follows: TGTGCCAGCAGCTTGCGGGGAGGTCTATACTCCTATAATTCACCCCTCCACTTT.

The CDR3 DNA reads TGTGCCAGCATGCCGGGGGGAAACACCGGGGAGCTGTTTTTT. Translated: CASMPGGNTGELFF. V and J are TRBV28 and TRBJ2-2, with 7 bases identical to TRBD2. Germline loops: CDR1 MDHEN, CDR2 SYDVKM. CDR3 size: 14 residues. Trimming removed 7 bases from V and 2 bases from J; junction bases left unmatched: 4.

This clone was detected once. The genes are TRBV2 and TRBJ2-1; TRBD2 agrees at 8 bases. The CDR3 length is 12 residues. Trimming at V came to 7 bases and at J to 15 bases, leaving 11 bases not matched to a gene. Germline V gene data show CDR1 as SNHLY and CDR2 as FYNNEI. The CDR3 nucleotides are TGTGCCAGCACCACCTCGGGGGGGCGTCGGTTCTTC. As protein: CASTTSGGRRFF.

This clone occurred once. The V call is TRBV11-2, the J call TRBJ2-7; possibly TRBD2 for D (6 bases). Germline-derived CDR1 and CDR2 are SGHAT and FQNNGV. The CDR3 has 14 residues. V lost 3 bases to trimming and J lost 2 bases, with 11 bases between them. CDR3 nucleotides: TGTGCCAGCAGCTTGGGGGGATTCCCCTACGAGCAGTACTTC. Protein sequence: CASSLGGFPYEQYF.

The V and J genes are TRBV18 and TRBJ2-7, with a weak D call TRBD1 (6 bases). V lost 2 bases and J 0 bases, leaving 11 bases between the germline ends. The CDR3 runs 15 residues. Germline loops: CDR1 KGHSH, CDR2 LQKENI. CDR3 in DNA: TGTGCCAGCTCACCATTACAGGGCGACTCCTACGAGCAGTACTTC. Its translation: CASSPLQGDSYEQYF.

The chain carries TRBV7-6 and TRBJ2-2, with a tentative D call TRBD1 (6 bases). CDR1 is SGHVS and CDR2 is FNYEAQ in the germline V gene. The V and J ends lost 0 bases and 10 bases respectively, with 9 bases between them. The CDR3 is 13 amino acids. The CDR3 sequence: CASSLARGVELFF. The CDR3 coding sequence is TGTGCCAGCAGCTTAGCCAGGGGCGTGGAGCTGTTTTTT.

The genes are TRBV7-2 and TRBJ1-2, with a possible D match to TRBD1 (6 bases). V was shortened by 1 base and J by 3 bases, with 9 bases between the two germline ends. Per germline, CDR1 SGHTA and CDR2 FQGNSA. The length of the CDR3 is 14 residues. CDR3 in amino acids: CASSLVRGDYGYTF. The CDR3 nucleotides read TGTGCCAGCAGCTTAGTCAGGGGTGACTATGGCTACACCTTC.

The chain employs TRBV9 and TRBJ1-2; D possibly corresponds to TRBD1 (5 bases). V was shortened by 0 bases and J by 3 bases, with 12 bases between the two germline ends. The CDR3 is 15 residues long. Germline V lookup: CDR1 SGDLS, CDR2 YYNGEE. The CDR3 DNA is TGTGCCAGCAGCGTAGCAGCGGGCAGGGACTATGGCTACACCTTC. It encodes CASSVAAGRDYGYTF.

This chain connects TRBV4-1 to TRBJ1-1; D gene unclear. In germline, CDR1 is MGHRA, CDR2 YSYEKL. The CDR3 spans 16 residues. The V and J ends lost 1 base and 1 base respectively, with 13 bases between them. The CDR3 is CASSQGYIPGNTEAFF. CDR3 in DNA: TGCGCCAGCAGCCAAGGGTACATACCAGGGAACACTGAAGCTTTCTTT.

The chain has TRBV19 and TRBJ1-1, with a possible D match to TRBD1 (6 bases). The V gene's germline CDR1 is LNHDA and CDR2 SQIVND (reference sequence). Trimming left V 5 bases short and J 2 bases short, with 12 bases between. The CDR3 spans 14 residues. CDR3 sequence: CASSYRTANTEAFF. The DNA of the CDR3 is TGTGCCAGTAGTTATCGGACAGCTAACACTGAAGCTTTCTTT.

The J gene is TRBJ2-7, the V gene TRBV7-2, with TRBD2 identical over 8 bases. Germline V gene sequence: CDR1 SGHTA, CDR2 FQGNSA. V lost 1 base and J lost 3; bases outside the gene matches: 2. There are 14 residues in the CDR3. CDR3 residues: CASSLGTSLYEQYF. CDR3 coding DNA: TGTGCCAGCAGCTTAGGGACTAGCCTCTACGAGCAGTACTTC.

This chain connects TRBV5-1 to TRBJ1-1; TRBD1 agrees at 10 bases. V was clipped by 4 bases and J by 3 bases; unmatched bases: 9. The CDR3 loop spans 16 amino acids. Germline CDR1 reads SGHRS; CDR2 reads YFSETQ. CDR3 sequence (DNA): TGCGCCAGCAGCCAAGAGGACAGGGGGTTAGACACTGAAGCTTTCTTT. Amino acids: CASSQEDRGLDTEAFF.

This chain joins TRBV28 and TRBJ1-2, with TRBD1 matching 7 bases. The germline V gene has CDR1 MDHEN and CDR2 SYDVKM. V lost 6 bases to trimming and J lost 6 bases; unmatched junction nucleotides: 13. The CDR3 has 15 amino acids. The CDR3 nucleotides are TGTGCCAGCAGCCTGTTGATGGGACAGATGAATGGCTACACCTTC. It translates to CASSLLMGQMNGYTF.

The chain has TRBV19 and TRBJ2-7, with a tentative D call TRBD2 (5 bases). Germline loops: CDR1 LNHDA, CDR2 SQIVND (reference sequence). The ends were cut back, 9 bases at V and 7 bases at J, with 25 bases in the middle. The CDR3 loop spans 15 amino acids. CDR3 sequence: CASHSVGLPNWEQYF. The CDR3 DNA reads as TGTGCCAGCCACTCTGTAGGACTCCCCAATTGGGAGCAGTACTTC.

The CDR3 DNA follows: TGCGCCAGCAGCTCGATAGGGGTCCCCGCGTCTGGAAACACCATATATTTT. Translation gives CASSSIGVPASGNTIYF. The chain employs TRBV5-1 and TRBJ1-3; D is perhaps TRBD1 (5 bases). The CDR3 length is 17 residues. Germline CDR1 and CDR2: SGHRS and YFSETQ. Deletions cut 3 bases from V and 1 base from J, with 17 bases between.

The chain joins TRBV19 to TRBJ2-3, with 14 positions matching TRBD2. The length of the CDR3 is 15 residues. J lost 4 bases, V lost 6 bases, and 3 bases had no gene match. Looked up from germline, CDR1 is LNHDA and CDR2 is SQIVND (reference sequence). CDR3 sequence reads: CASRGLAGVPDTQYF. The CDR3 DNA is TGTGCCAGTAGGGGACTAGCGGGAGTCCCAGATACGCAGTATTTT.

The V and J genes are TRBV7-8 and TRBJ1-2; D possibly corresponds to TRBD1 (6 bases). The V end lost 5 bases, the J end lost 0 bases, and 13 bases lay between the germline ends. The CDR3 has 15 amino acids. Germline V gene sequence: CDR1 SGHVS, CDR2 FQNEAQ. CDR3 region: CASSPGQTANYGYTF. The CDR3, as DNA: TGTGCCAGCAGCCCCGGACAGACCGCTAACTATGGCTACACCTTC.